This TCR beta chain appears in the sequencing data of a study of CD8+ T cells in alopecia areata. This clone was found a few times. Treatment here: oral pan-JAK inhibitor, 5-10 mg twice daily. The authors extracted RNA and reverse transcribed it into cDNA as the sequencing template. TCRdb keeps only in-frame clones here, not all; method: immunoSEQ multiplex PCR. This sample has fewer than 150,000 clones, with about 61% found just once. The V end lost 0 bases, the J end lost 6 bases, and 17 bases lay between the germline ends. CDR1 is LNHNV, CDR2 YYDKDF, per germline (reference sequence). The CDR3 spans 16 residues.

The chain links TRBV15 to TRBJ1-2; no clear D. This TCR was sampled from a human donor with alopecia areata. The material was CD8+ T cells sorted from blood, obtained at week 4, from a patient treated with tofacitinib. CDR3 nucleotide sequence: TGTGCCACCAGCAGAGATTTGGGAGTTACTATCCATGGCTACACCTTC. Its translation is CATSRDLGVTIHGYTF.